The 6 T cell receptor beta chains reported below all come from one sample, sequenced in a study of blood T cell repertoires in COVID-19. Clones were read by immunoSEQ multiplex PCR, and TCRdb kept only the in-frame ones, dropping some. In the table there are about 210,000 clones, 88% of which are singletons. Input material: peripheral blood. The receptors come from a man younger than 35 with active or convalescent COVID-19.

This clone was observed at least ten times. The chain has TRBV5-1 and TRBJ2-2; no clear D. Trimming took 2 bases from V and 0 from J, leaving 8 bases between them. The CDR3 has 15 residues. Germline-derived CDR1 and CDR2 are SGHRS and YFSETQ. CDR3 bases: TGCGCCAGCAGCTTCACAATCGCGAACACCGGGGAGCTGTTTTTT. This sequence encodes CASSFTIANTGELFF.

This chain joins TRBV14 and TRBJ2-5; 11 bases are a match to TRBD2. Germline values: CDR1 SGHDN, CDR2 FVKESK. The trim removed 3 bases at V and 5 bases at J, leaving 8 bases unmatched. The CDR3 is made up of 16 amino acids. The CDR3 loop is CASSHLSGRAQETQYF. The CDR3 DNA follows: TGTGCCAGCAGCCACCTTAGCGGGAGGGCCCAGGAGACCCAGTACTTC.

The V and J genes are TRBV19 and TRBJ2-7, with 7 bases matching TRBD1. V gave up 10 bases and J gave up 0 bases; unmatched junction bases: 6. Per the germline V gene, CDR1 is LNHDA and CDR2 is SQIVND (reference sequence). This CDR3 has 13 residues. The CDR3 region is CATTQGPSYEQYF. The CDR3 region has the DNA TGTGCCACCACACAGGGGCCCTCCTACGAGCAGTACTTC.

The rearrangement joins TRBV30 to TRBJ2-7, with TRBD2 matching over 10 bases. The CDR3 has 17 amino acids. Germline loops: CDR1 GTSNPN, CDR2 SVGIG (reference sequence). V lost 0 bases to trimming and J lost 4 bases; unmatched junction nucleotides: 12. This CDR3 reads CAWSVTRTSGRGYEQYF. The CDR3 coding sequence is TGTGCCTGGAGTGTAACCCGGACTAGCGGACGGGGATACGAGCAGTACTTC.

The chain combines TRBV5-1 with TRBJ2-5; D is possibly TRBD2 (6 bases). The CDR3 is 14 residues long. The V end lost 5 bases, the J end lost 1 base, and 12 bases lay between the germline ends. CDR1 is SGHRS and CDR2 is YFSETQ in the germline V gene. This chain's CDR3 is CASRGGAVQETQYF. The CDR3 DNA reads TGCGCCAGCAGGGGGGGAGCGGTCCAAGAGACCCAGTACTTC.

DNA for the CDR3: TGCAGTGGCCTACTAGCGGGGGAGCTGTTTTTT. It yields the protein CSGLLAGELFF. The chain is built from TRBV20-1 and TRBJ2-2, with TRBD2 matching 7 bases. V trimming: 7 bases; J trimming: 8 bases; junction bases outside the gene matches: 4. Germline V gives CDR1 DFQATT, CDR2 SNEGSKA (reference sequence). CDR3 length: 11 amino acids.